These 23 T cell receptor beta chains share one sample of origin, sequenced in a study of control samples from healthy donors and cancer patients. Data came from immunoSEQ multiplex PCR; TCRdb stores just in-frame clones and leaves some out. The sample records 65,000 to 90,000 clones, around 90% being singletons. The sequencing input was PBMCs. The receptors stem from a woman between 45 and 65 years old with colorectal cancer.

The chain employs TRBV13 and TRBJ2-7, with D perhaps TRBD2 (5 bases). This CDR3 has 14 residues. V lost 1 base and J 1 base, leaving 8 bases between the germline ends. Germline V lookup: CDR1 PRHDT, CDR2 FYEKMQ (reference sequence). CDR3 in amino acids: CASSLERTSYEQYV. CDR3 in DNA: TGTGCCAGCAGCTTAGAAAGGACTTCCTACGAGCAGTACGTC.

This clone has a single count. The V and J genes are TRBV15 and TRBJ1-2, with D possibly matching TRBD1 (6 bases). This CDR3 spans 13 amino acids. Germline lookup yields CDR1 LNHNV and CDR2 YYDKDF (reference sequence). Trimming cost V 6 bases and J 4 bases, with 12 bases left between them. CDR3 DNA: TGTGCCACCAGTTTAGGGGGGACCTATGGCTACACCTTC. This sequence encodes CATSLGGTYGYTF.

The chain joins TRBV6-5 to TRBJ1-5; perhaps TRBD1 as D (6 bases). V lost 5 bases to trimming and J lost 0 bases, with 8 bases between them. The CDR3 is 14 amino acids. Per the germline V gene, CDR1 is MNHEY and CDR2 is SVGAGI. In DNA, the CDR3 is TGTGCCAGCAGTCGGACAGATAGCAATCAGCCCCAGCATTTT. This encodes CASSRTDSNQPQHF.

The chain couples TRBV9 to TRBJ1-2; possibly TRBD1 for D (5 bases). The CDR3 length is 18 residues. In germline, CDR1 is SGDLS, CDR2 YYNGEE. V lost 0 bases and J lost 2, with 20 bases in between. The CDR3 DNA reads TGTGCCAGCAGCGTAGCTGGCGCGGTAGGGCCAGGGAACTATGGCTACACCTTC. Its translation is CASSVAGAVGPGNYGYTF.

This clone came up once. This chain connects TRBV15 to TRBJ2-2; D unresolved. Trimming stripped 6 bases from V and 0 bases from J, with 11 bases between. The germline V gene encodes CDR1 LNHNV and CDR2 YYDKDF (reference sequence). This CDR3 is built from 15 residues. CDR3 region: CATRTSLSNTGELFF. CDR3 coding DNA: TGTGCCACCAGGACATCACTCTCGAACACCGGGGAGCTGTTTTTT.

As to this clone: A junction end diverges from the germline sequence, so it may reflect a read error. The chain couples TRBV7-9 to TRBJ1-3; D is undetermined. The germline gives CDR1 SEHNR, CDR2 FQNEAQ (reference sequence). The CDR3 is 12 amino acids. As DNA, the CDR3 is TGTGCCAGCAGACTTACCCTTTCACCGTCGGATTTT. This gives the protein CASRLTLSPSDF.

The chain has TRBV7-8 and TRBJ2-3; TRBD1 might be the D (5 bases). CDR1 and CDR2 (germline): SGHVS, FQNEAQ. V gave up 5 bases and J gave up 5 bases, with 11 bases separating them. The CDR3 has 13 amino acids. The CDR3 reads CASSAAGLDTQYF. The CDR3 DNA sequence: TGTGCCAGCAGCGCAGCAGGGTTAGATACGCAGTATTTT.

The chain links TRBV5-4 to TRBJ2-3; 11 bases line up with TRBD1. Germline V gene data show CDR1 as SGHNT and CDR2 as YYREEE (reference sequence). This CDR3 has 14 residues. Losses at the gene ends were 4 bases for V and 5 bases for J; bases not matched to a gene: 3. The CDR3 DNA is TGTGCCAGCAGCGGACAGGGGGCCGGAGATACGCAGTATTTT. It is translated as CASSGQGAGDTQYF.

As DNA, the CDR3 is TGTGCCAGCAGTGTTCGTCAGGGGGGCATAAATTCACCCCTCCACTTT. Translated, it gives CASSVRQGGINSPLHF. The chain has TRBV6-1 and TRBJ1-6, with TRBD1 matching over 7 bases. The germline V gene encodes CDR1 MNHNS and CDR2 SASEGT. V lost 4 bases, J lost 7 bases, and 10 bases stayed unmatched. This CDR3 is built from 16 residues.

This chain uses TRBV7-2 with TRBJ2-5; D is possibly TRBD2 (5 bases). This CDR3 region has 15 residues. Germline loops: CDR1 SGHTA, CDR2 FQGNSA. The V end was cut by 3 bases, the J end by 2 bases, with 13 bases between. The CDR3 nucleotides are TGTGCCAGCAGCTTCGAACCGAGGGTACAAGAGACCCAGTACTTC. It is translated as CASSFEPRVQETQYF.

In its sample, this clone was seen a few times. CDR3: CASSADSNEQFF. The DNA for the CDR3 is TGTGCCAGCAGCGCGGACAGCAATGAGCAGTTCTTC. The chain recombines TRBV2 with TRBJ2-1; perhaps TRBD1 as D (6 bases). The CDR3 contains 12 residues. Germline loops: CDR1 SNHLY, CDR2 FYNNEI. Trimming took 6 bases from V and 6 from J, leaving 9 bases between them.

This rearrangement joins TRBV3-1 (or the pseudogene TRBV3-2) to TRBJ2-7, with 7 positions matching TRBD1. This CDR3 spans 15 amino acids. V lost 1 base to trimming and J lost 4 bases; unmatched junction nucleotides: 7. Per germline, CDR1 LGHDT and CDR2 YNNKEL (reference sequence). Written as DNA, the CDR3 is TGTGCCAGCAGCCAAGCACCGGGACAGCAATACGAGCAGTACGTC. It translates to CASSQAPGQQYEQYV.

The chain is built from TRBV4-2 and TRBJ2-3, with no clear D. The CDR3 totals 19 residues. Germline V gene lookup returns CDR1 LGHNA and CDR2 YNFKEQ. Trimming cost V 0 bases and J 0 bases, with 19 bases left between them. CDR3 protein: CASSQEYHPGQDSTDTQYF. CDR3 in DNA: TGTGCCAGCAGCCAAGAGTACCACCCCGGGCAGGATAGCACAGATACGCAGTATTTT.

The V call is TRBV19, the J call TRBJ1-5; D gene ambiguous. This CDR3 region has 14 residues. From germline, CDR1 is LNHDA and CDR2 SQIVND (reference sequence). Trimming pared 7 bases from V and 3 bases from J, leaving 13 bases between. The CDR3 here is CASNPASLNQPQHF. CDR3 DNA sequence: TGTGCCAGTAACCCAGCCAGCCTCAATCAGCCCCAGCATTTT.

The V gene is TRBV2, the J gene TRBJ2-4, with D perhaps TRBD1 (5 bases). Germline CDR1 is SNHLY and CDR2 is FYNNEI. Trimming removed 8 bases from V and 1 base from J, with 24 bases in between. This CDR3 region has 18 residues. CDR3 protein: CASSQTEPNSGAKNIQYF. CDR3 nucleotide sequence: TGTGCCAGCTCCCAGACAGAGCCAAACTCTGGGGCCAAAAACATTCAGTACTTC.

J is TRBJ1-3 and V is TRBV6-2 or TRBV6-3; D unresolved. Trimming left V 5 bases short and J 0 bases short, with 11 bases between. This CDR3 region has 15 residues. Germline lookup yields CDR1 MNHEY and CDR2 SVGEGT. The CDR3 sequence: CASSPDVYSGNTIYF. CDR3 coding DNA: TGTGCCAGCAGTCCAGACGTCTACTCTGGAAACACCATATATTTT.

This chain joins TRBV28 and TRBJ2-3; 10 bases fit TRBD2. Trimming took 3 bases from V and 7 from J; bases not matched to a gene: 7. The CDR3 contains 15 residues. Germline CDR1 and CDR2: MDHEN and SYDVKM. CDR3: CASSLKRGGANTQYF. The CDR3, as DNA: TGTGCCAGCAGTTTGAAGCGGGGGGGGGCAAATACGCAGTATTTT.

The V gene is TRBV5-1, the J gene TRBJ2-4; TRBD2 matches 7 bases. Looked up from germline, CDR1 is SGHRS and CDR2 is YFSETQ. V lost 1 base to trimming and J lost 0 bases; unmatched junction nucleotides: 7. This CDR3 is 17 amino acids long. CDR3 in amino acids: CASSLIGGELAKNIQYF. CDR3 DNA: TGCGCCAGCAGCTTGATTGGGGGGGAACTAGCCAAAAACATTCAGTACTTC.

The chain uses TRBV3-1 (or the pseudogene TRBV3-2) and TRBJ1-4; 9 positions match TRBD1. V shed 5 bases, J shed 7 bases, and the junction held 8 bases outside the gene matches. This CDR3 is built from 15 residues. The germline V gene has CDR1 LGHDT and CDR2 YNNKEL (reference sequence). The chain's CDR3 is CASSYSDRGPEKLFF. The CDR3 region has the DNA TGTGCCAGCAGCTACTCGGACAGGGGTCCTGAAAAACTGTTTTTT.

The table lists this clone with a count of one. CDR3 sequence (DNA): TGTGCCAGTAGTATAGAGGGTGGACTTAACTATGGCTACACCTTC. Protein sequence: CASSIEGGLNYGYTF. This chain links TRBV19 with TRBJ1-2; D unclear. Germline V gives CDR1 LNHDA, CDR2 SQIVND (reference sequence). Trimming shortened V by 0 bases and J by 1 base, and 9 bases separated the two germline ends. This CDR3 spans 15 amino acids.

The V and J genes are TRBV4-3 and TRBJ1-6; 7 bases match TRBD1. CDR1 is LGHNA and CDR2 is YSLEER in the germline V gene. V was clipped by 0 bases and J by 8 bases; unmatched bases: 13. The CDR3 is made up of 18 amino acids. The CDR3 sequence: CASSQELILGQGDSPLHF. The CDR3 DNA sequence: TGCGCCAGCAGCCAAGAACTCATACTGGGCCAGGGGGATTCACCCCTCCACTTT.

The chain is built from TRBV28 and TRBJ2-3; no reliable D call. V was trimmed by 3 bases and J by 1 base, leaving 17 bases between them. Looked up from germline, CDR1 is MDHEN and CDR2 is SYDVKM. This CDR3 comprises 17 residues. The CDR3 nucleotides read TGTGCCAGCAGTTTTGAATCGCCGCACTATCGCACAGATACGCAGTATTTT. Protein: CASSFESPHYRTDTQYF.

This clone was seen a single time. This chain links TRBV6-5 with TRBJ2-2; D perhaps matches TRBD1 (5 bases). Trimming removed 5 bases at V and 5 bases at J, with 9 bases between. The CDR3 extends over 13 amino acids. Germline lookup yields CDR1 MNHEY and CDR2 SVGAGI. The CDR3 DNA sequence: TGTGCCAGCAGTCACTACAGGACCGGGGAGCTGTTTTTT. Protein sequence: CASSHYRTGELFF.